Described below is a single T cell receptor (beta chain) sequence and its context. This clonotype showed up just once. This receptor's antigen is unknown. The record has no base qualities; no much larger clone is one base away. A lone read offers only weak evidence. The data originate from a study of tumor-infiltrating lymphocytes in oesophageal squamous cell carcinoma (TCRdb year 2016). To prepare the library, PCR was applied. Data came from an Illumina HiSeq 2000. The public reads were run again by TCRdb, first through fastp at Q25 and then through MiXCR, and only productive beta chains were kept. Records with the same CDR3 protein are collapsed into one entry carrying the most frequent genes and DNA. The sample contains approximately 15,000 distinct CDR3 sequences, roughly 55% of them found a single time. Roughly 20% of the sample lies in the top ten. CDR1 SEHNR and CDR2 FQNEAQ were looked up in the germline V gene (reference sequence). The CDR3 runs 17 residues from the cysteine to the phenylalanine. Only the CDR3 DNA stays, 51 bases, in frame from base 1.

The rearranged segments are TRBV7-9 and TRBJ2-3, and TRBD2 aligns with 9 junction nucleotides. The J call is in doubt because the DNA end fits TRBJ2-5 better. The sequence derives from a male donor with esophageal squamous cell carcinoma. Sequenced input: esophageal tumor tissue. The DNA sequence is TGTGCCAGCAGCCCCAACCCGGGGGTAGCGGGAGTAGAGACCCAGTACTTC. Its product reads: CASSPNPGVAGVETQYF.